A single sample is the source of the 12 T cell receptor beta chains below, sequenced in a study of cytomegalovirus exposure and HLA in healthy donors. PCR involved 60 Vbeta and 13 Jbeta primers. Sequencing used immunoSEQ multiplex PCR; TCRdb keeps in-frame clones, though not all of them. This sample has 150,000 or so clones, with 70% to 85% found just once. Sequenced material: PBMCs. Receptors originate from a man aged 25-40 years in good health and CMV-seronegative.

This rearrangement joins TRBV15 to TRBJ1-4; 9 bases are shared with TRBD1. This CDR3 region has 15 residues. In germline, CDR1 is LNHNV, CDR2 YYDKDF (reference sequence). Unmatched junction bases numbered 1, after V lost 0 bases and J lost 5 bases. In DNA form, the CDR3 reads TGTGCCACCAGCAGAGACGGACAGGGGAATGAAAAACTGTTTTTT. The encoded protein is CATSRDGQGNEKLFF.

The V and J genes are TRBV5-5 and TRBJ1-2; 7 bases fit TRBD1. Germline CDR1 reads SGHKS; CDR2 reads YYEKEE (reference sequence). The CDR3 consists of 13 residues. Trimming cost V 4 bases and J 4 bases; bases outside gene matches: 4. CDR3 sequence reads: CASSPTGIYGYTF. The CDR3 DNA is TGTGCCAGCAGCCCGACAGGGATCTATGGCTACACCTTC.

V usage is TRBV5-6 and J usage is TRBJ1-6; 7 bases are a match to TRBD1. V gave up 4 bases and J gave up 11 bases; unmatched junction bases: 12. The V gene's germline CDR1 is SGHDT and CDR2 YYEEEE. The CDR3 consists of 15 residues. CDR3 sequence: CASSKMGQSYPPLHF. The CDR3 DNA reads as TGTGCCAGCAGCAAAATGGGACAGTCCTATCCACCCCTCCACTTT. Based on the CDR3 plus reference TRBV5-6 and TRBJ1-6, the full variable domain is DAGVTQSPTHLIKTRGQQVTLRCSPKSGHDTVSWYQQALGQGPQFIFQYYEEEERQRGNFPDRFSGHQFPNYSSELNVNALLLGDSALYLCASSKMGQSYPPLHFGNGTRLTVT.

The chain links TRBV5-1 to TRBJ2-2, with TRBD2 identical over 10 bases. V shed 5 bases, J shed 5 bases, and the junction held 6 bases outside the gene matches. Per germline, CDR1 SGHRS and CDR2 YFSETQ. The CDR3 contains 15 residues. The CDR3 bases are TGCGCCAGCAGTAGAAGACTAGCGGGTACCGGGGAGCTGTTTTTT. Translated: CASSRRLAGTGELFF.

This clone was seen a few times. The chain couples TRBV7-2 to TRBJ2-1, with TRBD2 identical over 12 bases. Germline values: CDR1 SGHTA, CDR2 FQGNSA. Trimming removed 5 bases from V and 6 bases from J; junction bases left unmatched: 8. There are 16 residues in the CDR3. CDR3 sequence: CASSRSSGGATNEQFF. The CDR3 DNA is TGTGCCAGCAGCAGGTCTAGCGGGGGGGCTACCAATGAGCAGTTCTTC.

The J gene is TRBJ2-7, the V gene TRBV5-5; 12 nucleotides align to TRBD2. This CDR3 is built from 15 residues. Germline V gives CDR1 SGHKS, CDR2 YYEKEE (reference sequence). V shed 4 bases and J 4 bases; nucleotides not matched to a gene: 6. CDR3 coding DNA: TGTGCCAGCAGCCCGACTAGCGGGGGACCATACGAGCAGTACTTC. This translates into CASSPTSGGPYEQYF.

This clone was counted between two and nine times. The genes are TRBV7-9 and TRBJ2-3, with 7 bases fitting TRBD1. Germline CDR1 is SEHNR and CDR2 is FQNEAQ (reference sequence). Trimming took 1 base from V and 3 from J; bases not matched to a gene: 4. There are 15 residues in the CDR3. The CDR3 loop reads CASSLGQGRTDTQYF. DNA of the CDR3: TGTGCCAGCAGCTTAGGACAGGGTAGAACAGATACGCAGTATTTT.

The rearrangement joins TRBV4-1 to TRBJ1-5; the D gene is possibly TRBD1 (6 bases). The CDR3 spans 17 residues. V was cut by 0 bases and J by 1 base, with 13 bases left in between. Per germline, CDR1 MGHRA and CDR2 YSYEKL. CDR3 nucleotide sequence: TGCGCCAGCAGCCAAGAAGACAGGTCATGGAGCAATCAGCCCCAGCATTTT. Protein sequence: CASSQEDRSWSNQPQHF.

On this clone: Mismatch with germline at one junction end may stem from a read error. The rearrangement links TRBV29-1 to TRBJ1-2, with a weak D call TRBD1 (6 bases). Germline V gene data show CDR1 as SQVTM and CDR2 as ANQGSEA. The CDR3 totals 16 residues. CDR3 in amino acids: CSGYSGHHPAIGGYPF. In nucleotides, the CDR3 is TGCAGCGGGTACTCGGGACACCATCCCGCTATTGGTGGCTACCCCTTC.

The chain combines TRBV9 with TRBJ2-2, with TRBD2 matching 12 bases. Germline loops: CDR1 SGDLS, CDR2 YYNGEE. There are 16 residues in the CDR3. The V segment lost 0 bases and the J segment 3 bases; nucleotides outside the gene matches: 0. The CDR3 DNA is TGTGCCAGCAGCGTAGGACTAGCGGGGGACACCGGGGAGCTGTTTTTT. Protein: CASSVGLAGDTGELFF.

V and J are TRBV5-6 and TRBJ2-7; 12 bases match TRBD2. Germline V gives CDR1 SGHDT, CDR2 YYEEEE. Losses at the gene ends were 0 bases for V and 9 bases for J; bases not matched to a gene: 4. The CDR3 runs to 14 residues. DNA of the CDR3: TGTGCCAGCAGCTTGGGGCTAGCGGGGGGGGTGCAGTACTTC. Amino acids: CASSLGLAGGVQYF.

The chain employs TRBV7-9 and TRBJ1-5; D remains unclear. Germline CDR1 and CDR2: SEHNR and FQNEAQ (reference sequence). The CDR3 runs to 13 residues. V lost 1 base and J 7 bases, leaving 8 bases between the germline ends. Written as DNA, the CDR3 is TGTGCCAGCAGCTTAGATCCCCGGCAGCCCCAGCATTTT. Protein sequence: CASSLDPRQPQHF.